The rows below give T cell receptor beta chains drawn from one sample of a study of blood T cell repertoires in COVID-19. The table came from immunoSEQ multiplex PCR; TCRdb's copy has only in-frame clones and leaves some out. Found here are roughly 190,000 clones, roughly 80% of them singletons; the top ten hold approximately 3%. Sample: PBMCs or T cells enriched from blood (not recorded which). The source is a woman aged 25-40 years who had recovered from COVID-19. The CDR3 runs from the conserved cysteine through the conserved F or W. The order of the fields is D gene, clone size, V gene, J gene, CDR3 protein, CDR3 DNA. D genes are given only for firm matches. The size field is filled for only some rows; it gives once, few, many or a size class.

TRBD1	-	TRBV29-1	TRBJ2-1	CSVEGQDEQFF	TGCAGCGTTGAGGGACAGGATGAGCAGTTCTTC
-	once	TRBV29-1	TRBJ2-3	CSVNRLVTDTQYF	TGCAGCGTCAACCGCTTAGTGACAGATACGCAGTATTTT
-	once	TRBV10-3	TRBJ1-5	CAISESGSNQPQHF	TGTGCCATCAGTGAGTCGGGCAGCAATCAGCCCCAGCATTTT
TRBD1	-	TRBV28	TRBJ1-2	CASGQVPNYGYTF	TGTGCCAGCGGACAGGTCCCTAACTATGGCTACACCTTC
TRBD1	-	TRBV5-4	TRBJ1-2	CASTPARGQGKYGYTF	TGTGCCAGCACCCCCGCCCGAGGACAGGGAAAGTATGGCTACACCTTC
TRBD1	-	TRBV18	TRBJ2-1	CASSGTGFNGEQFF	TGTGCCAGCTCCGGGACAGGATTTAACGGTGAGCAGTTCTTC
-	-	TRBV5-4	TRBJ2-7	CASSWSPRYEQYF	TGTGCCAGCAGTTGGAGTCCACGCTACGAGCAGTACTTC
TRBD1	-	TRBV7-9	TRBJ1-1	CASSTLQGANTEAFF	TGTGCCAGCAGCACACTACAGGGGGCGAACACTGAAGCTTTCTTT
-	-	TRBV9	TRBJ1-2	CASSVNPGIDYGYTF	TGTGCCAGCAGCGTAAATCCAGGGATAGACTATGGCTACACCTTC
-	-	TRBV18	TRBJ1-1	CASSPLTDTAFF	TGTGCCAGCTCACCACTTACAGATACGGCTTTCTTT
TRBD2	-	TRBV25-1	TRBJ2-1	CASRATGGSFF	TGTGCCAGCAGAGCCACGGGGGGGTCGTTCTTC
-	-	TRBV3-1/TRBV3-2	TRBJ1-1	CASSHGTGRNTEAFF	TGTGCCAGCAGCCACGGTACAGGGAGAAACACTGAAGCTTTCTTT
-	-	TRBV5-6	TRBJ2-1	CASSLQAREQFF	TGTGCCAGCAGCCTACAGGCTCGAGAGCAGTTCTTC
TRBD1	once	TRBV6-5	TRBJ1-6	CASSTSRQGRSPLHF	TGTGCCAGCAGTACCAGTCGACAGGGTCGTTCACCCCTCCACTTT
-	-	TRBV2	TRBJ1-1	CASSEGQQGRAEAFF	TGTGCCAGCAGTGAGGGTCAACAGGGAAGGGCTGAAGCTTTCTTT
TRBD1	few	TRBV28	TRBJ1-5	CASSLVQGGGNQPQHF	TGTGCCAGCAGTTTAGTGCAGGGGGGCGGGAATCAGCCCCAGCATTTT
TRBD1	-	TRBV24-1	TRBJ2-1	CATSDRTGGVRNGEQFF	TGTGCCACCAGTGACCGGACAGGGGGCGTCCGAAACGGCGAGCAGTTCTTC